Reported below is one T cell receptor (beta chain). This CDR3 is built from 15 residues. In germline, CDR1 is MNHNS, CDR2 SASEGT. V was clipped by 1 base and J by 4 bases; unmatched bases: 4. The data are from a study of blood T cell repertoires in COVID-19. Only in-frame clones appear in the TCRdb table, and some are missing; sequencing was by immunoSEQ multiplex PCR. The sample has tens of thousands of clones, approximately 86% seen once; the top ten hold 8% to 9%. The chain is built from TRBV6-1 and TRBJ2-7; 10 bases fit TRBD1. Sequencing was performed on peripheral blood. The sequence came from a woman in her 70s with active COVID-19. CDR3 residues: CASSEEGQGRYEQYF. The CDR3 DNA reads TGTGCCAGCAGTGAAGAGGGACAGGGGCGTTACGAGCAGTACTTC.